This is a list of T cell receptor beta chains from one sample in a study of PD-1 blockade in classical Hodgkin lymphoma. Sequenced by immunoSEQ multiplex PCR; TCRdb stores in-frame clones only, minus some. This sample has 31,000 or so clones, with 60% to 80% found just once. Material: peripheral blood mononuclear cells (PBMCs), obtained before the second cycle of nivolumab. These receptor sequences come from a human donor with classical Hodgkin lymphoma. CDR3s include the opening cysteine and the closing phenylalanine or tryptophan. Each record gives: J gene, D gene, clone size, V gene, CDR3 protein, CDR3 DNA. A D gene is named only where the DNA matches it firmly. Clone size, where shown, is once, few, many, or a class for clones that have expanded.

j_gene: TRBJ2-7
d_gene: .
abundance: .
v_gene: TRBV2
CDR3aa: CASKLSGGGATYEQYF
CDR3nt: TGTGCCAGCAAACTCTCAGGTGGGGGGGCAACCTACGAGCAGTACTTC

j_gene: TRBJ2-3
d_gene: .
abundance: .
v_gene: TRBV9
CDR3aa: CASSVHPSTDTQYF
CDR3nt: TGTGCCAGCAGCGTCCACCCTAGCACAGATACGCAGTATTTT

j_gene: TRBJ2-3
d_gene: .
abundance: .
v_gene: TRBV18
CDR3aa: CASSPLLADTQYF
CDR3nt: TGTGCCAGCTCACCACTCTTGGCAGATACGCAGTATTTT

j_gene: TRBJ2-3
d_gene: TRBD2
abundance: .
v_gene: TRBV7-3
CDR3aa: CASSLQRGSTDTQYF
CDR3nt: TGTGCCAGCAGCTTACAGCGGGGTAGCACAGATACGCAGTATTTT

j_gene: TRBJ1-2
d_gene: .
abundance: once
v_gene: TRBV5-1
CDR3aa: CASSLGAQGHYGYTF
CDR3nt: TGCGCCAGCAGCTTGGGGGCTCAGGGTCACTATGGCTACACCTTC

j_gene: TRBJ2-5
d_gene: TRBD1
abundance: .
v_gene: TRBV5-1
CDR3aa: CASTTGGRGETQYF
CDR3nt: TGCGCCAGCACCACAGGGGGCAGGGGAGAGACCCAGTACTTC

j_gene: TRBJ2-6
d_gene: .
abundance: .
v_gene: TRBV29-1
CDR3aa: CSVSLGGSGANVLTF
CDR3nt: TGCAGCGTTTCTCTTGGGGGGTCTGGGGCCAACGTCCTGACTTTC

j_gene: TRBJ1-1
d_gene: .
abundance: .
v_gene: TRBV6-6
CDR3aa: CASTQAVNTEAFF
CDR3nt: TGTGCCAGCACGCAGGCCGTGAACACTGAAGCTTTCTTT

j_gene: TRBJ1-1
d_gene: .
abundance: .
v_gene: TRBV7-3
CDR3aa: CASSSQGYNTEAFF
CDR3nt: TGTGCCAGCAGCTCACAGGGTTATAACACTGAAGCTTTCTTT

j_gene: TRBJ2-3
d_gene: TRBD2
abundance: once
v_gene: TRBV11-2
CDR3aa: CASRTSGGARDTQYF
CDR3nt: TGTGCCAGCAGGACTAGCGGGGGGGCCAGGGATACGCAGTATTTT

j_gene: TRBJ1-5
d_gene: .
abundance: .
v_gene: TRBV28
CDR3aa: CASTAGYNQPQHF
CDR3nt: TGTGCCTCAACGGCAGGGTACAATCAGCCCCAGCATTTT

j_gene: TRBJ2-1
d_gene: TRBD2
abundance: .
v_gene: TRBV30
CDR3aa: CAWRRENLGEQFF
CDR3nt: TGTGCCTGGAGGCGGGAGAATCTTGGTGAGCAGTTCTTC

j_gene: TRBJ2-7
d_gene: TRBD1
abundance: few
v_gene: TRBV6-1
CDR3aa: CASFPQGSAYEQYF
CDR3nt: TGTGCCAGTTTTCCACAGGGGAGTGCCTACGAGCAGTACTTC

j_gene: TRBJ2-2
d_gene: .
abundance: .
v_gene: TRBV30
CDR3aa: CAWSVGVRTGELFF
CDR3nt: TGTGCCTGGAGTGTTGGAGTACGCACCGGGGAGCTGTTTTTT

j_gene: TRBJ2-5
d_gene: .
abundance: .
v_gene: TRBV4-1
CDR3aa: CASSQGLPQETQYF
CDR3nt: TGCGCCAGCAGCCAGGGACTCCCCCAAGAGACCCAGTACTTC

j_gene: TRBJ2-2
d_gene: TRBD1
abundance: medium-sized
v_gene: TRBV6-5
CDR3aa: CASRMGTGGPGELFF
CDR3nt: TGTGCCAGCAGGATGGGGACAGGGGGTCCCGGGGAGCTGTTTTTT

j_gene: TRBJ1-5
d_gene: .
abundance: .
v_gene: TRBV5-5
CDR3aa: CASSLGGGLGQPQHF
CDR3nt: TGTGCCAGCAGCTTGGGTGGGGGCTTAGGTCAGCCCCAGCATTTT

j_gene: TRBJ1-1
d_gene: .
abundance: .
v_gene: TRBV28
CDR3aa: CASSPRGSLNTEAFF
CDR3nt: TGTGCCAGCAGTCCCCGAGGTAGCCTGAACACTGAAGCTTTCTTT

j_gene: TRBJ2-1
d_gene: .
abundance: .
v_gene: TRBV6-5
CDR3aa: CASSPPPDRWDEQFF
CDR3nt: TGTGCCAGCAGCCCACCCCCGGACCGATGGGATGAGCAGTTCTTC

j_gene: TRBJ2-7
d_gene: .
abundance: .
v_gene: TRBV21-1
CDR3aa: CASSLITSWTSGRKGAQYF
CDR3nt: TGTGCCAGCAGCCTAATCACCTCGTGGACTAGCGGGAGAAAGGGGGCCCAGTACTTC

j_gene: TRBJ1-4
d_gene: .
abundance: .
v_gene: TRBV27
CDR3aa: CASSPQLAGYEKLFF
CDR3nt: TGTGCCAGCAGTCCCCAGTTGGCCGGGTATGAAAAACTGTTTTTT

j_gene: TRBJ1-1
d_gene: TRBD1
abundance: medium-sized
v_gene: TRBV18
CDR3aa: CASSPGTGRSEAFF
CDR3nt: TGTGCCAGCTCCCCCGGGACAGGGCGATCTGAAGCTTTCTTT

j_gene: TRBJ1-1
d_gene: TRBD1
abundance: .
v_gene: TRBV11-2
CDR3aa: CASSLGGGNTEAFF
CDR3nt: TGTGCCAGCAGTTTAGGGGGCGGGAACACTGAAGCTTTCTTT

j_gene: TRBJ1-1
d_gene: .
abundance: few
v_gene: TRBV6-6
CDR3aa: CASSWEEENTEAFF
CDR3nt: TGTGCCAGCAGTTGGGAGGAGGAGAACACTGAAGCTTTCTTT

j_gene: TRBJ1-2
d_gene: TRBD1
abundance: .
v_gene: TRBV27
CDR3aa: CASSLGTGFYGYTF
CDR3nt: TGTGCCAGCAGTCTAGGGACAGGGTTCTATGGCTACACCTTC

j_gene: TRBJ2-3
d_gene: TRBD2
abundance: .
v_gene: TRBV11-2
CDR3aa: CASRLLAGEIFTDTQYF
CDR3nt: TGTGCCAGCAGGTTACTAGCGGGAGAGATCTTCACAGATACGCAGTATTTT

j_gene: TRBJ1-3
d_gene: .
abundance: medium-sized
v_gene: TRBV7-9
CDR3aa: CASSLDGRSGNTIYF
CDR3nt: TGTGCCAGCAGCTTAGATGGACGCTCTGGAAACACCATATATTTT

j_gene: TRBJ1-2
d_gene: .
abundance: .
v_gene: TRBV18
CDR3aa: CASSPNRENYGYTF
CDR3nt: TGTGCCAGCTCACCAAATCGGGAGAACTATGGCTACACCTTC

j_gene: TRBJ2-1
d_gene: TRBD1
abundance: .
v_gene: TRBV6-1
CDR3aa: CASSARGQGSSYNEQFF
CDR3nt: TGTGCCAGCAGTGCCAGGGGACAGGGAAGCTCCTACAATGAGCAGTTCTTC

j_gene: TRBJ1-1
d_gene: .
abundance: few
v_gene: TRBV28
CDR3aa: CASSSPAGHPEAFF
CDR3nt: TGTGCCAGCAGTTCCCCCGCAGGGCACCCTGAAGCTTTCTTT

j_gene: TRBJ2-5
d_gene: .
abundance: .
v_gene: TRBV5-1
CDR3aa: CASSLESQGETQYF
CDR3nt: TGCGCCAGCAGCTTGGAATCGCAGGGAGAGACCCAGTACTTC

j_gene: TRBJ1-4
d_gene: .
abundance: .
v_gene: TRBV2
CDR3aa: CASSPSEKLFF
CDR3nt: TGTGCCAGCAGTCCGAGCGAAAAACTGTTTTTT

j_gene: TRBJ2-7
d_gene: TRBD2
abundance: few
v_gene: TRBV5-1
CDR3aa: CASSRSPGTSTDEQYF
CDR3nt: TGCGCCAGCAGCCGGAGTCCCGGGACTAGTACAGACGAGCAGTACTTC

j_gene: TRBJ2-7
d_gene: .
abundance: .
v_gene: TRBV5-1
CDR3aa: CASSAVQGAYEQYF
CDR3nt: TGCGCCAGCAGCGCGGTACAGGGTGCCTACGAGCAGTACTTC

j_gene: TRBJ2-3
d_gene: TRBD1
abundance: .
v_gene: TRBV19
CDR3aa: CASSIEERQGIQDTQYF
CDR3nt: TGTGCCAGTAGTATAGAAGAGAGACAGGGGATACAAGATACGCAGTATTTT

j_gene: TRBJ1-1
d_gene: .
abundance: .
v_gene: TRBV28
CDR3aa: CASSPSILMNTEAFF
CDR3nt: TGTGCCAGCAGTCCTTCGATCCTTATGAACACTGAAGCTTTCTTT

j_gene: TRBJ1-1
d_gene: .
abundance: .
v_gene: TRBV5-1
CDR3aa: CASSDPGQSNTEAFF
CDR3nt: TGCGCCAGCAGCGACCCAGGACAGTCGAACACTGAAGCTTTCTTT

j_gene: TRBJ2-3
d_gene: .
abundance: .
v_gene: TRBV7-2
CDR3aa: CASSLGGGPRADTQYF
CDR3nt: TGTGCCAGCAGCTTAGGGGGAGGACCAAGGGCAGATACGCAGTATTTT

j_gene: TRBJ2-1
d_gene: TRBD1
abundance: .
v_gene: TRBV7-9
CDR3aa: CASSPPGTGVEQFF
CDR3nt: TGTGCCAGCAGTCCCCCCGGGACAGGGGTCGAGCAGTTCTTC

j_gene: TRBJ1-4
d_gene: .
abundance: .
v_gene: TRBV18
CDR3aa: CASSLNSPGPGDEKLFF
CDR3nt: TGTGCCAGCTCACTTAATAGTCCGGGCCCAGGGGATGAAAAACTGTTTTTT